The 27 T cell receptor beta chains reported below all come from one sample, sequenced in a study of blood T cell repertoires in COVID-19. Sequencing was performed with immunoSEQ multiplex PCR; in TCRdb, only in-frame clones are kept and a portion is missing. Here the sample spans tens of thousands of clones, roughly 85% being singletons. Material for sequencing was peripheral blood. These receptors were obtained from a human donor in a cohort sampled during active COVID-19.

This chain joins TRBV5-1 and TRBJ1-3, with a weak D call TRBD1 (5 bases). The CDR3 contains 15 residues. The germline V gene encodes CDR1 SGHRS and CDR2 YFSETQ. Trimming left V 0 bases short and J 0 bases short, with 7 bases between. CDR3 in amino acids: CASSLARASGNTIYF. DNA of the CDR3: TGCGCCAGCAGCTTGGCCAGGGCCTCTGGAAACACCATATATTTT.

The gene calls are TRBV7-2 and TRBJ2-7, with TRBD1 matching over 7 bases. CDR3 length: 14 amino acids. Germline CDR1 is SGHTA and CDR2 is FQGNSA. V trimming: 3 bases; J trimming: 1 base; junction bases outside the gene matches: 3. The DNA for the CDR3 is TGTGCCAGCAGCTTGGACAGGTCATCCTACGAGCAGTACTTC. It encodes CASSLDRSSYEQYF.

This clone was seen just once. V gene TRBV5-4 combines with J gene TRBJ2-7; perhaps TRBD1 as D (5 bases). CDR1 is SGHNT and CDR2 is YYREEE in the germline V gene (reference sequence). Trimming took 0 bases from V and 7 from J, leaving 14 bases between them. This CDR3 is built from 14 residues. This chain's CDR3 is CASSLAKGLGEQYF. Written as DNA, the CDR3 is TGTGCCAGCAGCTTGGCTAAGGGGCTGGGGGAGCAGTACTTC.

The chain combines TRBV11-2 with TRBJ2-7, with 10 bases fitting TRBD2. The germline CDR1 and CDR2 sequences are SGHAT and FQNNGV. The CDR3 has 15 amino acids. V lost 2 bases and J lost 4; bases outside the gene matches: 5. The CDR3 sequence is CASSLTLAGAYEQYF. In nucleotides, the CDR3 is TGTGCCAGCAGCTTAACCCTAGCGGGGGCTTACGAGCAGTACTTC.

The gene calls are TRBV14 and TRBJ2-5; unclear D gene. CDR1 and CDR2 (germline): SGHDN, FVKESK. The CDR3 totals 16 residues. V was trimmed by 1 base and J by 4 bases, leaving 16 bases between them. CDR3 in DNA: TGTGCCAGCAGCCAAGGAGCCCCAGGTGGTTTAGAGACCCAGTACTTC. Amino acids: CASSQGAPGGLETQYF. Filled out from reference TRBV14 and TRBJ2-5, the complete variable domain reads EAGVTQFPSHSVIEKGQTVTLRCDPISGHDNLYWYRRVMGKEIKFLLHFVKESKQDESGMPNNRFLAERTGGTYSTLKVQPAELEDSGVYFCASSQGAPGGLETQYFGPGTRLLVL.

The chain employs TRBV5-1 and TRBJ2-7; 13 nucleotides agree with TRBD2. This CDR3 spans 15 amino acids. Looked up from germline, CDR1 is SGHRS and CDR2 is YFSETQ. Losses at the gene ends were 4 bases for V and 2 bases for J; bases not matched to a gene: 3. The CDR3 protein is CASSGGLAGTYEQYF. The DNA for the CDR3 is TGCGCCAGCAGCGGGGGACTAGCGGGAACCTACGAGCAGTACTTC.

This CDR3 reads CASAKAGEYTDTQYF. DNA for the CDR3: TGCGCCAGCGCTAAAGCGGGGGAATACACAGATACGCAGTATTTT. V and J are TRBV5-1 and TRBJ2-3, with TRBD2 identical over 8 bases. The CDR3 is 15 amino acids. The J segment lost 2 bases and the V segment lost 7 bases, leaving 9 bases of the junction unmatched. The germline V gene encodes CDR1 SGHRS and CDR2 YFSETQ.

The CDR3 loop is CASSGVGANEKLFF. The CDR3 coding sequence is TGTGCCAGCAGCGGAGTAGGGGCTAATGAAAAACTGTTTTTT. The rearrangement joins TRBV9 to TRBJ1-4, with D possibly matching TRBD1 (5 bases). Trimming cost V 3 bases and J 3 bases, with 9 bases left between them. The CDR3 runs 14 residues. The V gene's germline CDR1 is SGDLS and CDR2 YYNGEE.

The chain links TRBV5-1 to TRBJ2-7; 8 bases align to TRBD1. The CDR3 has 14 residues. CDR1 is SGHRS and CDR2 is YFSETQ in the germline V gene. J gave up 3 bases and V 5 bases, and 7 bases lay outside the gene matches. The DNA for the CDR3 is TGCGCCAGCAGGAACCCGGGACAGGACTACGAGCAGTACTTC. This translates into CASRNPGQDYEQYF.

This clone has just a few counts. The chain links TRBV18 to TRBJ2-5, with unresolved D. The CDR3 consists of 13 residues. V lost 6 bases and J 7 bases, leaving 15 bases between the germline ends. The germline CDR1 and CDR2 sequences are KGHSH and LQKENI. CDR3 sequence reads: CASSREESGTQYF. CDR3 nucleotide sequence: TGTGCCAGCTCGCGAGAGGAATCGGGGACCCAGTACTTC.

The chain has TRBV19 and TRBJ2-7; TRBD1 aligns across 7 bases. This CDR3 is 16 amino acids long. V lost 5 bases to trimming and J lost 4 bases; unmatched junction nucleotides: 14. CDR1 is LNHDA, CDR2 SQIVND, per germline (reference sequence). Here the CDR3 reads CASSPHSKGAEYEQYF. The CDR3 DNA is TGTGCCAGTAGTCCACATTCTAAGGGGGCCGAGTACGAGCAGTACTTC. Full variable domain (outside the CDR3, taken from reference TRBV19 and TRBJ2-7): DGGITQSPKYLFRKEGQNVTLSCEQNLNHDAMYWYRQDPGQGLRLIYYSQIVNDFQKGDIAEGYSVSREKKESFPLTVTSAQKNPTAFYLCASSPHSKGAEYEQYFGPGTRLTVT.

V and J are TRBV6-5 and TRBJ2-3; 7 bases align to TRBD2. The ends lost 6 bases at V and 2 bases at J; junction bases unmatched: 5. The germline V gene has CDR1 MNHEY and CDR2 SVGAGI. There are 14 residues in the CDR3. This chain's CDR3 is CASRRGTLTDTQYF. CDR3 in DNA: TGTGCCAGCAGGCGGGGGACCCTCACAGATACGCAGTATTTT.

The chain is built from TRBV15 and TRBJ1-1, with 8 positions matching TRBD1. Germline V gene sequence: CDR1 LNHNV, CDR2 YYDKDF (reference sequence). Unmatched junction bases numbered 2, after V lost 1 base and J lost 1 base. The CDR3 runs to 15 residues. CDR3 DNA: TGTGCCACCAGCAGAGCCGGGACAGGGAACACTGAAGCTTTCTTT. Encoded protein: CATSRAGTGNTEAFF.

The chain employs TRBV7-3 and TRBJ2-3, with D possibly TRBD2 on 6 matching bases. This CDR3 has 15 amino acids. Per the germline V gene, CDR1 is SGHTA and CDR2 is FQGTGA. Trimming stripped 2 bases from V and 0 bases from J, with 9 bases between. The CDR3 DNA follows: TGTGCCAGCAGCTTACTCGGGACTAGCACAGATACGCAGTATTTT. It yields the protein CASSLLGTSTDTQYF.

The DNA of the CDR3 is TGTGCCAGCAGCGCCATGGGACAGGGTTTTGAAAAACTGTTTTTT. Translated, it gives CASSAMGQGFEKLFF. The genes are TRBV9 and TRBJ1-4; 9 bases are shared with TRBD1. Germline CDR1 SGDLS, CDR2 YYNGEE. The CDR3 loop spans 15 amino acids. V gave up 3 bases and J gave up 7 bases; unmatched junction bases: 7.

The chain is built from TRBV7-3 and TRBJ2-1; 11 bases map to TRBD2. This CDR3 is 16 amino acids long. Per germline, CDR1 SGHTA and CDR2 FQGTGA. V dropped 3 bases and J dropped 1; count of bases not matched to a gene: 2. The CDR3: CASSFTSGRSYNEQFF. The CDR3 region has the DNA TGTGCCAGCAGCTTCACTAGCGGGAGATCCTACAATGAGCAGTTCTTC.

The chain uses TRBV6-5 and TRBJ1-1, with D maybe TRBD1 (5 bases). Germline V gene sequence: CDR1 MNHEY, CDR2 SVGAGI. V was clipped by 7 bases and J by 6 bases, with 21 bases between them. This CDR3 has 15 amino acids. The CDR3 sequence is CASTSDGAIRPEAFF. CDR3 nucleotide sequence: TGTGCCAGCACTTCCGATGGGGCGATCCGTCCTGAAGCTTTCTTT.

The chain joins TRBV11-2 to TRBJ2-3, with D uncertain. The CDR3 is 15 amino acids. Germline values: CDR1 SGHAT, CDR2 FQNNGV. V lost 1 base and J 4 bases, leaving 12 bases between the germline ends. The CDR3 is CASSLGPGNADTQYF. The CDR3 DNA is TGTGCCAGCAGCTTAGGTCCGGGTAACGCAGATACGCAGTATTTT.

The table lists this clone with a few counts. This chain uses TRBV13 with TRBJ1-5, with TRBD1 matching 7 bases. V dropped 7 bases and J dropped 7; count of bases not matched to a gene: 7. The CDR3 covers 13 residues. Germline V lookup: CDR1 PRHDT, CDR2 FYEKMQ (reference sequence). CDR3 sequence reads: CASKGQGDQPQHF. Written as DNA, the CDR3 is TGTGCCAGCAAGGGGCAGGGGGACCAGCCCCAGCATTTT.

The chain is built from TRBV9 and TRBJ1-1; no firm D call. Germline V gives CDR1 SGDLS, CDR2 YYNGEE. Trimming removed 0 bases from V and 1 base from J, with 7 bases in between. The CDR3 runs 14 residues. The DNA of the CDR3 is TGTGCCAGCAGCGTAGAAGGGAGGAACACTGAAGCTTTCTTT. Translated: CASSVEGRNTEAFF. The variable domain in full, with the rest retrieved from reference TRBV9 and TRBJ1-1, is DSGVTQTPKHLITATGQRVTLRCSPRSGDLSVYWYQQSLDQGLQFLIQYYNGEERAKGNILERFSAQQFPDLHSELNLSSLELGDSALYFCASSVEGRNTEAFFGQGTRLTVV.

The V call is TRBV19, the J call TRBJ2-3; 9 bases are a match to TRBD1. After removal of 3 bases from V and 5 bases from J, the junction contained 12 bases not matched to a gene. Germline V CDR1 and CDR2: LNHDA, SQIVND (reference sequence). This CDR3 region has 17 residues. The CDR3 region is CASSMTGGGRTQDTQYF. CDR3 sequence (DNA): TGTGCCAGTAGTATGACAGGGGGAGGGAGAACACAAGATACGCAGTATTTT.

This chain joins TRBV28 and TRBJ2-7, with a possible D match to TRBD1 (5 bases). The germline gives CDR1 MDHEN, CDR2 SYDVKM. CDR3 size: 13 residues. The V gene lost 5 bases and the J gene lost 10 bases, with 18 bases spanning the gap. The CDR3 region is CASSPPTVPLQYF. CDR3 bases: TGTGCCAGCAGTCCCCCGACAGTGCCATTACAGTACTTC.

The rearrangement links TRBV30 to TRBJ1-5; D gene ambiguous. This CDR3 contains 13 residues. Looked up from germline, CDR1 is GTSNPN and CDR2 is SVGIG (reference sequence). V shed 1 base and J shed 6 bases, with 10 bases lying between them. The CDR3 here is CAWSELSGQPQHF. CDR3 sequence (DNA): TGTGCCTGGAGTGAGTTATCGGGTCAGCCCCAGCATTTT.

Here the CDR3 DNA reads TGTGCCAGCACCCTAGGGGGTTTTGAAAATTCACCCCTCCACTTT. Translated: CASTLGGFENSPLHF. This chain links TRBV6-5 with TRBJ1-6, with D maybe TRBD1 (6 bases). CDR3 length: 15 amino acids. The V end was cut by 7 bases, the J end by 7 bases, with 17 bases between. CDR1 is MNHEY and CDR2 is SVGAGI in the germline V gene.

The rearrangement joins TRBV28 to TRBJ1-2, with a tentative D call TRBD1 (6 bases). Germline lookup yields CDR1 MDHEN and CDR2 SYDVKM. V was cut by 7 bases and J by 2 bases, with 17 bases left in between. The CDR3 extends over 15 amino acids. The CDR3 DNA follows: TGTGCCAGCAATACCCCCGGACAGTTGAACTATGGCTACACCTTC. Translation gives CASNTPGQLNYGYTF.

This clone was counted a few times. The V call is TRBV5-5, the J call TRBJ2-7, with D perhaps matching TRBD1 (6 bases). V gave up 3 bases and J gave up 1 base, with 8 bases separating them. The germline CDR1 and CDR2 sequences are SGHKS and YYEKEE (reference sequence). This CDR3 has 13 residues. CDR3 in amino acids: CASSSDRSYEQYF. In nucleotides, the CDR3 is TGTGCCAGCAGCTCAGACAGGTCCTACGAGCAGTACTTC.

A single count supports this clone. The rearrangement joins TRBV7-2 to TRBJ2-3, with D maybe TRBD2 (5 bases). The CDR3 extends over 15 amino acids. Germline V gene sequence: CDR1 SGHTA, CDR2 FQGNSA. The V and J ends lost 2 bases and 1 base respectively, with 10 bases between them. The CDR3 region is CASSLKLVGTDTQYF. The CDR3, as DNA: TGTGCCAGCAGCTTAAAACTAGTTGGCACAGATACGCAGTATTTT. Together with reference TRBV7-2 and TRBJ2-3, the CDR3 gives the full variable domain: GAGVSQSPSNKVTEKGKDVELRCDPISGHTALYWYRQSLGQGLEFLIYFQGNSAPDKSGLPSDRFSAERTGGSVSTLTIQRTQQEDSAVYLCASSLKLVGTDTQYFGPGTRLTVL.